The T cell receptor (beta chain) under discussion was sequenced for a study of blood T cell repertoires in COVID-19. Repertoires were generated with immunoSEQ multiplex PCR, while TCRdb's copy carries only in-frame clones and drops some. The sample has about 200,000 clones; 86% are singletons. Germline V CDR1 and CDR2: SGDLS, YYNGEE. The CDR3 is made up of 14 amino acids. The V gene lost 5 bases and the J gene lost 1 base, with 9 bases spanning the gap. This TCR came from a woman between 45 and 60 years old with COVID-19, enrolled during active disease. The rearrangement links TRBV9 to TRBJ2-2; the D is unclear. Sequenced sample: peripheral blood. The CDR3 sequence: CASRGEGNTGELFF. DNA of the CDR3: TGTGCCAGCAGGGGCGAAGGGAACACCGGGGAGCTGTTTTTT.